These 7 T cell receptor beta chains came from one sample sequenced in a study of T cell responses to AZD1222 COVID-19 vaccine. The method was immunoSEQ multiplex PCR; TCRdb's version includes in-frame clones alone and lacks a portion of them. The sample includes some 150,000 clones, over 80% of them seen just once. The sample was peripheral blood, taken 28 days after the second AZD1222 dose. The receptors derive from an adult who received the AZD1222 COVID-19 vaccine.

The CDR3 DNA sequence: TGTGCCACCAGCAGAGAGAGAAACACTGAAGCTTTCTTT. Translated, it gives CATSRERNTEAFF. V usage is TRBV15 and J usage is TRBJ1-1; D unclear. The CDR3 is made up of 13 amino acids. Deletions cut 0 bases from V and 2 bases from J, with 4 bases between. CDR1 is LNHNV, CDR2 YYDKDF, per germline (reference sequence).

The chain couples TRBV6-6 to TRBJ1-1; D perhaps matches TRBD1 (6 bases). CDR3 length: 14 amino acids. Germline V lookup: CDR1 MNHNY, CDR2 SVGAGI (reference sequence). Trimming removed 0 bases at V and 1 base at J, with 6 bases between. DNA for the CDR3: TGTGCCAGCAGTTACTCGACAGGGAACACTGAAGCTTTCTTT. Translation: CASSYSTGNTEAFF.

The chain has TRBV7-2 and TRBJ1-2; D call uncertain. The CDR3 consists of 14 residues. Germline V gene data show CDR1 as SGHTA and CDR2 as FQGNSA. Trimming stripped 4 bases from V and 2 bases from J, with 11 bases between. CDR3: CASSSLAGNYGYTF. The DNA for the CDR3 is TGTGCCAGCAGCTCTTTAGCGGGAAACTATGGCTACACCTTC.

V usage is TRBV5-5 and J usage is TRBJ1-3; D unresolved. Trimming pared 4 bases from V and 0 bases from J, leaving 11 bases between. This CDR3 spans 15 amino acids. The V gene's germline CDR1 is SGHKS and CDR2 YYEKEE (reference sequence). In nucleotides, the CDR3 is TGTGCCAGCAGCCCGCCGGGATTCTCTGGAAACACCATATATTTT. Translated: CASSPPGFSGNTIYF.

The gene calls are TRBV7-6 and TRBJ2-7; D gene ambiguous. V was shortened by 5 bases and J by 5 bases, with 13 bases between the two germline ends. The CDR3 spans 13 residues. Germline V lookup: CDR1 SGHVS, CDR2 FNYEAQ. The DNA of the CDR3 is TGTGCCAGCAGCCCCACCCTAGTAGACGAGCAGTACTTC. Translating it yields CASSPTLVDEQYF.

This chain uses TRBV5-6 with TRBJ2-7, with 14 nucleotides matching TRBD2. Germline-derived CDR1 and CDR2 are SGHDT and YYEEEE. J was trimmed by 3 bases and V by 2 bases; bases with no gene match: 4. The CDR3 covers 16 residues. Here the CDR3 reads CASSFGTSGSGYEQYF. CDR3 sequence (DNA): TGTGCCAGCAGCTTTGGGACTAGCGGGAGCGGCTACGAGCAGTACTTC. The variable domain in full, completed from reference TRBV5-6 and TRBJ2-7, reads DAGVTQSPTHLIKTRGQQVTLRCSPKSGHDTVSWYQQALGQGPQFIFQYYEEEERQRGNFPDRFSGHQFPNYSSELNVNALLLGDSALYLCASSFGTSGSGYEQYFGPGTRLTVT.

The chain links TRBV7-8 to TRBJ2-7, with 12 bases identical to TRBD1. CDR3 length: 15 residues. The V gene's germline CDR1 is SGHVS and CDR2 FQNEAQ. J lost 5 bases, V lost 3 bases, and 5 bases had no gene match. The chain's CDR3 is CASSFGTGGWDEQYF. CDR3 DNA sequence: TGTGCCAGCAGCTTCGGGACAGGGGGCTGGGACGAGCAGTACTTC.